A selection of T cell receptor beta chains follows, all from one sample in a study of cytomegalovirus exposure and HLA in healthy donors. TCRdb's table, derived via immunoSEQ multiplex PCR, lists solely in-frame clones and lacks some. This sample has around 68,000 clones; roughly 80% occur once, and the top ten carry around 7.3%. What was sequenced was PBMCs. These receptors all come from a woman aged 25 to 39 in good health and CMV-seropositive. The CDR3 runs from the conserved cysteine through the conserved F or W. Each record gives: D gene, CDR3 length, V gene, clone size, J gene, CDR3 DNA, CDR3 protein. D genes are given only for firm matches. Clone size is not always given. Where it is, it says once, few, many or a class for expanded clones.

d_gene: TRBD1; len: 16; v_gene: TRBV5-4; abundance: -; j_gene: TRBJ1-4; CDR3nt: TGTGCCAGCAGCGTTGACAGGGAAGCTTCTAATGAAAAACTGTTTTTT; CDR3aa: CASSVDREASNEKLFF
d_gene: TRBD2; len: 17; v_gene: TRBV14; abundance: -; j_gene: TRBJ2-5; CDR3nt: TGTGCCAGCAGCCAGGGGCTAGCGGGAGGGTCGAAAGAGACCCAGTACTTC; CDR3aa: CASSQGLAGGSKETQYF
d_gene: -; len: 13; v_gene: TRBV6-1; abundance: -; j_gene: TRBJ2-2; CDR3nt: TGTGCCAGCAGTGCACTAGACCCCGGGGAGCTGTTTTTT; CDR3aa: CASSALDPGELFF
d_gene: TRBD2; len: 15; v_gene: TRBV15; abundance: -; j_gene: TRBJ2-7; CDR3nt: TGTGCCACCAGCAGAGCAGCGGGGTCCTCCTACGAGCAGTACTTC; CDR3aa: CATSRAAGSSYEQYF
d_gene: -; len: 13; v_gene: TRBV10-3; abundance: few; j_gene: TRBJ1-1; CDR3nt: TGTGCCATCAGTGGGCAAGGGGGCACTGAAGCTTTCTTT; CDR3aa: CAISGQGGTEAFF
d_gene: TRBD1; len: 14; v_gene: TRBV7-3; abundance: -; j_gene: TRBJ1-1; CDR3nt: TGTGCCAGCAGCTACGGACAGGCGAACACTGAAGCTTTCTTT; CDR3aa: CASSYGQANTEAFF
d_gene: TRBD2; len: 15; v_gene: TRBV4-2; abundance: -; j_gene: TRBJ2-1; CDR3nt: TGTGCCAGCAGCCAGGTACTAGCGAAAGACAATGAGCAGTTCTTC; CDR3aa: CASSQVLAKDNEQFF
d_gene: TRBD2; len: 14; v_gene: TRBV9; abundance: -; j_gene: TRBJ2-7; CDR3nt: TGTGCCAGCAGCGTAGCGGGAGGGAACTACGAGCAGTACTTC; CDR3aa: CASSVAGGNYEQYF
d_gene: -; len: 11; v_gene: TRBV11-2; abundance: -; j_gene: TRBJ2-1; CDR3nt: TGTGCCAGCAGCCAGTACAATGAGCAGTTCTTC; CDR3aa: CASSQYNEQFF
d_gene: -; len: 13; v_gene: TRBV6-5; abundance: -; j_gene: TRBJ1-2; CDR3nt: TGTGCCAGCAGTTGGGCGGCAGGGTATGGCTACACCTTC; CDR3aa: CASSWAAGYGYTF
d_gene: TRBD2; len: 15; v_gene: TRBV4-1; abundance: -; j_gene: TRBJ2-3; CDR3nt: TGCGCCAGCAGCCAGGTGGGAGGGGGCACAGATACGCAGTATTTT; CDR3aa: CASSQVGGGTDTQYF